Below are 24 T cell receptor beta chains sequenced from a single sample in a study of blood T cell repertoires in COVID-19. Method: immunoSEQ multiplex PCR; TCRdb's copy keeps in-frame clones and lacks some. Found here are around 160,000 clones, over 75% of them singletons; the top ten hold approximately 5.4%. Sequencing was performed on PBMCs or T cells enriched from blood (not recorded which). The receptors were sampled from a man between 35 and 55 years old who had recovered from COVID-19.

This chain links TRBV3-1 (or the pseudogene TRBV3-2) with TRBJ1-1; 12 bases fit TRBD1. The germline V gene has CDR1 LGHDT and CDR2 YNNKEL (reference sequence). The CDR3 is made up of 17 amino acids. Trimming at V came to 4 bases and at J to 4 bases, leaving 10 bases not matched to a gene. CDR3 loop: CASSPMGTGGIGTEAFF. CDR3 bases: TGTGCCAGCAGCCCGATGGGGACAGGGGGCATCGGCACTGAAGCTTTCTTT.

The count of this clone is one. V and J are TRBV5-1 and TRBJ1-6; D ambiguous. This CDR3 contains 15 residues. The germline CDR1 and CDR2 sequences are SGHRS and YFSETQ. Trimming stripped 2 bases from V and 7 bases from J, with 13 bases between. The CDR3, as DNA: TGCGCCAGCAGCTTCAACAGAGAAATCAATTCACCCCTCCACTTT. It translates to CASSFNREINSPLHF.

The chain combines TRBV14 with TRBJ1-1; D is unresolved. Between the trimmed V and J ends, which lost 4 bases and 4 bases, there was a span of 10 bases. CDR3 size: 13 residues. Germline CDR1 and CDR2: SGHDN and FVKESK. The CDR3 DNA sequence: TGTGCCAGCAGCCCGCGGATCGGCACTGAAGCTTTCTTT. This encodes CASSPRIGTEAFF. The variable domain in full, with the rest retrieved from reference TRBV14 and TRBJ1-1, is EAGVTQFPSHSVIEKGQTVTLRCDPISGHDNLYWYRRVMGKEIKFLLHFVKESKQDESGMPNNRFLAERTGGTYSTLKVQPAELEDSGVYFCASSPRIGTEAFFGQGTRLTVV.

This clone was detected ten times or more. V gene TRBV5-1 combines with J gene TRBJ2-2; 9 bases match TRBD2. CDR1 SGHRS and CDR2 YFSETQ come from the germline V gene. This CDR3 comprises 16 residues. J lost 5 bases, V lost 0 bases, and 5 bases had no gene match. CDR3 region: CASSLGGLARTGELFF. The CDR3 DNA reads TGCGCCAGCAGCTTGGGGGGACTAGCCCGAACCGGGGAGCTGTTTTTT.

This chain joins TRBV24-1 and TRBJ2-1, with a possible D match to TRBD1 (5 bases). Trimming removed 3 bases at V and 3 bases at J, with 20 bases between. The CDR3 sequence is 18 residues long. Germline CDR1 reads KGHDR; CDR2 reads SFDVKD. The CDR3 DNA follows: TGTGCCACCAGTGATGGTGGGGCAGCCCAAGCCCTCTACAATGAGCAGTTCTTC. Encoded protein: CATSDGGAAQALYNEQFF.

This clone was seen only once. The chain employs TRBV7-9 and TRBJ1-2; weak D call: TRBD1 (6 bases). CDR3 length equals 14 residues. The germline CDR1 and CDR2 sequences are SEHNR and FQNEAQ (reference sequence). Trimming shortened V by 4 bases and J by 4 bases, and 13 bases separated the two germline ends. The DNA for the CDR3 is TGTGCCAGCAGCTCGAGGACAGAACTCTATGGCTACACCTTC. Translating it yields CASSSRTELYGYTF.

V and J are TRBV19 and TRBJ2-5, with 7 bases identical to TRBD2. The CDR3 extends over 12 amino acids. The germline V gene has CDR1 LNHDA and CDR2 SQIVND (reference sequence). J lost 8 bases, V lost 10 bases, and 10 bases had no gene match. The CDR3 DNA reads TGTGCCACTCAGAGGGGCGGGAGCACCCAGTACTTC. Amino acid sequence: CATQRGGSTQYF. The full variable domain, in which reference TRBV19 and TRBJ2-5 provide the parts outside the CDR3, is DGGITQSPKYLFRKEGQNVTLSCEQNLNHDAMYWYRQDPGQGLRLIYYSQIVNDFQKGDIAEGYSVSREKKESFPLTVTSAQKNPTAFYLCATQRGGSTQYFGPGTRLLVL.

The V call is TRBV29-1, the J call TRBJ1-1; D unresolved. The germline CDR1 and CDR2 sequences are SQVTM and ANQGSEA. V was clipped by 3 bases and J by 11 bases, with 4 bases between them. This CDR3 contains 8 residues. The CDR3 DNA reads TGCAGCGTTGATGAGGCTTTCTTT. Translated, it gives CSVDEAFF.

V usage is TRBV10-3 and J usage is TRBJ2-2; D gene uncertain. From germline, CDR1 is ENHRY and CDR2 SYGVKD. Between the trimmed V and J ends, which lost 4 bases and 1 base, there was a span of 10 bases. The CDR3 has 15 amino acids. CDR3 residues: CAISAAAMNTGELFF. In DNA, the CDR3 is TGTGCCATCAGTGCGGCGGCCATGAACACCGGGGAGCTGTTTTTT.

This clone was counted once. The V and J genes are TRBV6-5 and TRBJ1-6; D is ambiguous. The CDR3 contains 13 residues. Trimming removed 6 bases from V and 4 bases from J, with 7 bases in between. CDR1 is MNHEY, CDR2 SVGAGI, per germline. The CDR3 is CASRLSYNSPLHF. CDR3 bases: TGTGCCAGCAGACTGAGTTATAATTCACCCCTCCACTTT.

The chain couples TRBV5-4 to TRBJ1-1; 7 nucleotides match TRBD1. There are 14 residues in the CDR3. With 5 bases clipped from V and 4 bases from J, the junction kept 8 bases outside the gene matches. The germline V gene has CDR1 SGHNT and CDR2 YYREEE (reference sequence). CDR3 amino acids: CASSTQQGTTEAFF. The CDR3 DNA is TGTGCCAGCAGTACCCAACAGGGGACCACTGAAGCTTTCTTT.

The chain uses TRBV7-9 and TRBJ1-2; no reliable D call. The CDR3 is 14 amino acids. The germline gives CDR1 SEHNR, CDR2 FQNEAQ (reference sequence). Trimming shortened V by 4 bases and J by 8 bases, and 17 bases separated the two germline ends. The CDR3 here is CASSSTGKWFGYTF. As DNA, the CDR3 is TGTGCCAGCAGCTCTACTGGTAAATGGTTCGGCTACACCTTC.

J is TRBJ2-3 and V is TRBV5-1; a weak D match, TRBD2 (6 bases). This CDR3 is built from 15 residues. Germline CDR1 is SGHRS and CDR2 is YFSETQ. Trimming removed 5 bases from V and 6 bases from J, with 19 bases in between. In nucleotides, the CDR3 is TGCGCCAGCAGTTCATTTACCGGGACTCTGGATACGCAGTATTTT. Residues: CASSSFTGTLDTQYF.

The V gene is TRBV5-1, the J gene TRBJ1-3; a possible D gene is TRBD1 (6 bases). This CDR3 has 14 amino acids. The V and J ends lost 4 bases and 4 bases respectively, with 12 bases between them. Germline CDR1 is SGHRS and CDR2 is YFSETQ. The DNA of the CDR3 is TGCGCCAGCAGCCAATCAGGGGCCGGAAACACCATATATTTT. Protein sequence: CASSQSGAGNTIYF.

This clone was found many times. This sequence joins TRBV6-4 and TRBJ1-2, with D unclear. The length of the CDR3 is 13 residues. Germline assignment: CDR1 MRHNA and CDR2 SNTAGT. The V end lost 0 bases, the J end lost 8 bases, and 10 bases lay between the germline ends. CDR3 amino acids: CASSDSESGGYTF. The DNA for the CDR3 is TGTGCCAGCAGTGACTCAGAGAGCGGGGGCTACACCTTC.

Details on this clone: The same CDR3 arises from other DNA sequences in this sample as well. This chain links TRBV11-3 with TRBJ2-3; no definite D call. Germline values: CDR1 SGHNT, CDR2 YENEEA. This CDR3 is 14 amino acids long. Between the trimmed V and J ends, which lost 3 bases and 2 bases, there was a span of 9 bases. The CDR3 loop reads CASSLTASTDTQYF. The DNA of the CDR3 is TGTGCCAGCAGCTTGACTGCGTCCACAGATACGCAGTATTTT.

The rearrangement joins TRBV7-2 to TRBJ1-3, with TRBD1 matching 9 bases. This CDR3 comprises 17 residues. V trimming: 2 bases; J trimming: 8 bases; junction bases outside the gene matches: 13. The germline gives CDR1 SGHTA, CDR2 FQGNSA. CDR3 sequence: CASSLRSNRGHGDTIYF. The CDR3 DNA reads as TGTGCCAGCAGCTTACGTTCCAACAGGGGGCATGGGGACACCATATATTTT.

There are a few counts of this clone. The V call is TRBV7-9, the J call TRBJ1-1; D is unclear. Trimming took off 2 bases at V and 0 bases at J, with 10 bases between the two ends. Germline CDR1 SEHNR, CDR2 FQNEAQ (reference sequence). The CDR3 consists of 15 residues. CDR3 sequence (DNA): TGTGCCAGCAGCTTATCCCCCGCAGTGAACACTGAAGCTTTCTTT. Translating it yields CASSLSPAVNTEAFF.

The rearrangement links TRBV24-1 to TRBJ2-5; 9 positions agree with TRBD1. The length of the CDR3 is 17 residues. Germline CDR1 KGHDR, CDR2 SFDVKD. Trimming at V came to 2 bases and at J to 4 bases, leaving 10 bases not matched to a gene. CDR3 sequence reads: CATSDYTGGRLGETQYF. The CDR3, as DNA: TGTGCCACCAGTGATTATACAGGGGGCCGTCTCGGAGAGACCCAGTACTTC.

This sequence joins TRBV6-4 and TRBJ1-2; no definite D call. The CDR3 runs to 13 residues. CDR1 is MRHNA, CDR2 SNTAGT, per germline. Trimming left V 3 bases short and J 3 bases short, with 8 bases between. DNA for the CDR3: TGTGCCAGCAGTGAAGGAGGAGACTATGGCTACACCTTC. Translation gives CASSEGGDYGYTF.

The chain carries TRBV3-1 (or the pseudogene TRBV3-2) and TRBJ2-5, with D unresolved. Per the germline V gene, CDR1 is LGHDT and CDR2 is YNNKEL (reference sequence). This CDR3 spans 15 amino acids. V was shortened by 1 base and J by 7 bases, with 16 bases between the two germline ends. The CDR3 spells CASSQAAAAVRTQYF. The CDR3 nucleotides are TGTGCCAGCAGCCAAGCCGCGGCCGCCGTACGGACCCAGTACTTC.

This clone was counted between two and nine times. The CDR3 region is CASRIRTSGENEQFF. The CDR3 DNA follows: TGTGCCAGCAGGATAAGGACTAGCGGGGAGAATGAGCAGTTCTTC. The J gene is TRBJ2-1, the V gene TRBV2, with 12 bases fitting TRBD2. The length of the CDR3 is 15 residues. J lost 7 bases, V lost 6 bases, and 7 bases had no gene match. Germline V CDR1 and CDR2: SNHLY, FYNNEI.

The chain has TRBV18 and TRBJ1-1; D unresolved. The CDR3 covers 13 residues. V gave up 3 bases and J gave up 0 bases, with 5 bases separating them. Germline assignment: CDR1 KGHSH and CDR2 LQKENI. The CDR3 DNA reads TGTGCCAGCTCACCGGGCATGAACACTGAAGCTTTCTTT. It translates to CASSPGMNTEAFF.

This rearrangement joins TRBV23-1 to TRBJ2-3; a possible D gene is TRBD2 (6 bases). TRBV23-1 is noted as an ORF with a role that remains uncertain. This CDR3 comprises 16 residues. Trimming removed 5 bases at V and 2 bases at J, with 17 bases between. CDR3 residues: CASSAHRDWNTDTQYF. The CDR3 DNA reads TGCGCCAGCAGTGCACACCGGGACTGGAACACAGATACGCAGTATTTT.